These 8 T cell receptor beta chains were all obtained from the same sample, sequenced in a study of multiple sclerosis patients with progressive multifocal leukoencephalopathy. The protocol was immunoSEQ multiplex PCR, while the TCRdb copy is restricted to in-frame clones and leaves out a portion. The repertoire consists of tens of thousands of clones, with roughly 90% occurring once and the leading ten covering approximately 1.6%. Regarding time point: 5 to 6 months of natalizumab therapy. The source was PBMCs, collected from a patient treated with natalizumab. These receptors were collected from a human donor with multiple sclerosis.

In its sample, this clone was seen once. V and J are TRBV4-1 and TRBJ2-2; 7 bases map to TRBD1. Losses at the gene ends were 2 bases for V and 9 bases for J; bases not matched to a gene: 9. This CDR3 has 15 residues. Germline loops: CDR1 MGHRA, CDR2 YSYEKL. This chain's CDR3 is CASSQSDRAPWELFF. CDR3 coding DNA: TGCGCCAGCAGCCAATCCGACAGGGCCCCGTGGGAGCTGTTTTTT.

The chain combines TRBV6-5 with TRBJ2-5; the match to TRBD2 covers 7 bases. The J call is doubtful: the DNA matches TRBJ2-7 better. Per the germline V gene, CDR1 is MNHEY and CDR2 is SVGAGI. The CDR3 consists of 14 residues. For the CDR3, the DNA is TGTGCCAGCAGCTCCACAGCGGGACCCCACGAGCAGTACTTC. Translation gives CASSSTAGPHEQYF.

This chain connects TRBV5-4 to TRBJ2-2; weak D call: TRBD1 (5 bases). CDR1 and CDR2 from the germline V gene are SGHNT and YYREEE (reference sequence). The CDR3 covers 14 residues. Trimming removed 0 bases at V and 7 bases at J, with 10 bases between. The DNA for the CDR3 is TGTGCCAGCAGCTTGGCCAGGGTTGACGGGGAGCTGTTTTTT. Protein sequence: CASSLARVDGELFF.

The chain joins TRBV15 to TRBJ1-2, with D perhaps matching TRBD1 (6 bases). V gave up 5 bases and J gave up 8 bases, with 18 bases separating them. CDR3 length: 14 amino acids. The germline gives CDR1 LNHNV, CDR2 YYDKDF (reference sequence). The CDR3 nucleotides are TGTGCCACCAGCTCCGGGGGCCGGAGGGAAGGCTACACCTTC. This codes for CATSSGGRREGYTF.

The chain couples TRBV5-1 to TRBJ2-1; the D gene is possibly TRBD1 (5 bases). V was trimmed by 5 bases and J by 3 bases, leaving 18 bases between them. Germline loops: CDR1 SGHRS, CDR2 YFSETQ. This CDR3 has 16 amino acids. CDR3 nucleotides: TGCGCCAGCAGGGACACATGGACCACCAACTACAATGAGCAGTTCTTC. Protein: CASRDTWTTNYNEQFF. Filled out from reference TRBV5-1 and TRBJ2-1, the complete variable domain reads KAGVTQTPRYLIKTRGQQVTLSCSPISGHRSVSWYQQTPGQGLQFLFEYFSETQRNKGNFPGRFSGRQFSNSRSEMNVSTLELGDSALYLCASRDTWTTNYNEQFFGPGTRLTVL.

The chain uses TRBV10-3 and TRBJ2-2; 9 nucleotides align to TRBD2. This CDR3 region has 16 residues. The V segment lost 6 bases and the J segment 0 bases; nucleotides outside the gene matches: 5. The V gene's germline CDR1 is ENHRY and CDR2 SYGVKD. The CDR3 region is CAISRTSATNTGELFF. The CDR3 bases are TGTGCCATCAGCAGGACTAGCGCCACGAACACCGGGGAGCTGTTTTTT.

The chain uses TRBV29-1 and TRBJ2-7; possibly TRBD1 for D (5 bases). V dropped 7 bases and J dropped 5 bases, with 18 bases sitting between them. Germline V CDR1 and CDR2: SQVTM, ANQGSEA. This CDR3 region has 13 residues. The CDR3 loop reads CSARPRGIHEQYF. Here the CDR3 DNA reads TGCAGCGCTCGACCTAGGGGAATCCACGAGCAGTACTTC.

This clone was seen only once. The V call is TRBV4-1, the J call TRBJ2-7; 13 bases align to TRBD2. V lost 4 bases, J lost 7 bases, and 1 base stayed unmatched. Germline V lookup: CDR1 MGHRA, CDR2 YSYEKL. This CDR3 contains 13 residues. CDR3 sequence reads: CASSRTSGSEQYF. In DNA, the CDR3 is TGCGCCAGCAGCCGGACTAGCGGGAGTGAGCAGTACTTC.